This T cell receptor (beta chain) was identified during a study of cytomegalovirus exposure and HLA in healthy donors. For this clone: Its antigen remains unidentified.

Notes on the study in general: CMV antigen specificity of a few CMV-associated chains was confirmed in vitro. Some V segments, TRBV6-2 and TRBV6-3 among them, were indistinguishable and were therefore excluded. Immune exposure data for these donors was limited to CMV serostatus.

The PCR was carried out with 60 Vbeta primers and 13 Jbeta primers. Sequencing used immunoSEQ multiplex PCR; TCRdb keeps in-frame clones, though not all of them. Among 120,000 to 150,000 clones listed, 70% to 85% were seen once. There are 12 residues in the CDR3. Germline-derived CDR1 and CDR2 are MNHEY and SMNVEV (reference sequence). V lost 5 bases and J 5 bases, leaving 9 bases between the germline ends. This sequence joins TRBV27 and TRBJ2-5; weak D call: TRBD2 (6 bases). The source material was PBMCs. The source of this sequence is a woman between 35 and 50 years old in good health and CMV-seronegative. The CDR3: CASSPGEETQYF. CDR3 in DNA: TGTGCCAGCAGTCCGGGGGAGGAGACCCAGTACTTC.